This T cell receptor beta chain emerged from a study of siplizumab effects on memory and regulatory T cells. Study conclusions and caveats: The apparent diversity of naive T cells exceeded that of memory cells, and naive T cells seemed to make a major contribution to the alloresponse. Some alloreactive sequences were traceable to unstimulated CD4+ memory cells, and siplizumab significantly reduced them.

Each sample yielded about 9.2 x 10^4 assayed TCR templates. Clones were sequenced by immunoSEQ multiplex PCR, and TCRdb holds only the in-frame ones, with some missing. This table has roughly 120,000 clones, approximately 90% appearing once. As concerns this clone: The antigen remains undetermined.

The sequenced material came from Tregs sorted from blood. This clonotype was obtained from a human donor in good health.

CDR3 bases: TGTGCCACCAGCGAGGGGACAGGGGCGGGCGAGCAGTACTTC. This encodes CATSEGTGAGEQYF. The chain uses TRBV15 and TRBJ2-7; 10 bases line up with TRBD1. The V gene end was trimmed by 5 bases and the J gene end by 6 bases; junction bases not matched to a gene: 7. CDR3 length: 14 residues. Germline CDR1 and CDR2: LNHNV and YYDKDF (reference sequence).